What follows are 28 T cell receptor beta chains derived from one specimen sequenced in a study of blood T cell repertoires in COVID-19. Only in-frame clones appear in the TCRdb table, and some are missing; sequencing was by immunoSEQ multiplex PCR. The data hold about 160,000 clones, with 85% observed a single time. The sequenced sample consisted of peripheral blood. The source of these receptors is a human donor with acute or convalescent COVID-19. The donor label of this sample is uncertain.

The chain recombines TRBV27 with TRBJ1-3; D is possibly TRBD1 (5 bases). This CDR3 has 17 amino acids. V was clipped by 5 bases and J by 4 bases, with 21 bases between them. CDR1 and CDR2 (germline): MNHEY, SMNVEV (reference sequence). The CDR3 sequence: CASSPSLNQGSGNTIYF. CDR3 nucleotide sequence: TGTGCCAGCAGTCCCTCCCTAAATCAGGGATCCGGAAACACCATATATTTT.

This sequence joins TRBV5-1 and TRBJ2-7; 7 bases match TRBD1. The CDR3 totals 13 residues. J gave up 11 bases and V 0 bases, and 8 bases lay outside the gene matches. From germline, CDR1 is SGHRS and CDR2 YFSETQ. Here the CDR3 reads CASSLVGEQGKYF. The CDR3 nucleotides read TGCGCCAGCAGCTTGGTGGGGGAACAGGGGAAGTACTTC.

J is TRBJ2-5 and V is TRBV15; 11 nucleotides match TRBD2. The CDR3 consists of 15 residues. Germline CDR1 is LNHNV and CDR2 is YYDKDF (reference sequence). The junction had 9 bases not matched to a gene; V was cut back by 8 bases and J by 4 bases. The DNA for the CDR3 is TGTGCCACCTCTAGGGCTAGCGGGGGGCGAGAGACCCAGTACTTC. Residues: CATSRASGGRETQYF.

This clone was observed a single time. The V and J genes are TRBV12-3 or TRBV12-4 and TRBJ1-2, with a possible D match to TRBD1 (6 bases). V lost 6 bases, J lost 5 bases, and 10 bases lay in between. The CDR3 has 12 residues. This CDR3 is CASSPQGYGYTF. The CDR3 DNA is TGTGCCAGCAGCCCACAGGGATATGGCTACACCTTC.

Only a few counts were recorded for this clone. This rearrangement joins TRBV13 to TRBJ1-3; D is unclear. The V end lost 6 bases, the J end lost 2 bases, and 8 bases lay between the germline ends. This CDR3 contains 13 residues. CDR1 is PRHDT, CDR2 FYEKMQ, per germline (reference sequence). Written as DNA, the CDR3 is TGTGCCAGCAGACCTACCCCTGGAAACACCATATATTTT. It encodes CASRPTPGNTIYF.

The chain carries TRBV7-6 and TRBJ1-1; D is unresolved. Germline V gene lookup returns CDR1 SGHVS and CDR2 FNYEAQ. The CDR3 has 14 residues. The V end was cut by 5 bases, the J end by 0 bases, with 10 bases between. The CDR3 spells CASSLGRMNTEAFF. CDR3 bases: TGTGCCAGCAGCCTCGGGAGGATGAACACTGAAGCTTTCTTT.

The chain couples TRBV11-3 to TRBJ2-3; D may be TRBD1 (6 bases). The CDR3 runs to 16 residues. Trimming shortened V by 5 bases and J by 3 bases, and 18 bases separated the two germline ends. Germline V gives CDR1 SGHNT, CDR2 YENEEA. The CDR3 loop reads CASSRNGQKGTDTQYF. For the CDR3, the DNA is TGTGCCAGCAGCAGAAACGGACAGAAGGGAACAGATACGCAGTATTTT.

The chain combines TRBV28 with TRBJ1-4; D is unresolved. The V gene's germline CDR1 is MDHEN and CDR2 SYDVKM. Deletions cut 5 bases from V and 0 bases from J, with 10 bases between. The CDR3 contains 15 residues. The CDR3 nucleotides read TGTGCCAGCAGTGCCCCCGGTTCAACTAATGAAAAACTGTTTTTT. Translation gives CASSAPGSTNEKLFF.

This chain uses TRBV27 with TRBJ1-2; 10 nucleotides agree with TRBD1. J gave up 5 bases and V 6 bases, and 6 bases lay outside the gene matches. CDR3 size: 14 residues. Germline V CDR1 and CDR2: MNHEY, SMNVEV (reference sequence). This CDR3 reads CASRETGGVYGYTF. The CDR3 DNA is TGTGCCAGCAGGGAGACAGGGGGCGTTTATGGCTACACCTTC.

The V gene is TRBV28, the J gene TRBJ2-2; a weak D match, TRBD2 (7 bases). This CDR3 is built from 16 residues. Germline values: CDR1 MDHEN, CDR2 SYDVKM. The V and J ends lost 3 bases and 4 bases respectively, with 15 bases between them. The CDR3 sequence: CASSFRKGGFTGELFF. CDR3 bases: TGTGCCAGCAGTTTTCGAAAGGGGGGGTTCACCGGGGAGCTGTTTTTT.

The V gene is TRBV5-6, the J gene TRBJ1-1; D possibly corresponds to TRBD1 (5 bases). The CDR3 has 14 residues. CDR1 and CDR2 (germline): SGHDT, YYEEEE. Trimming left V 0 bases short and J 1 base short, with 7 bases between. CDR3 in amino acids: CASSLGQQNTEAFF. The CDR3 DNA reads TGTGCCAGCAGCTTGGGACAGCAGAACACTGAAGCTTTCTTT. Looking up the rest from reference TRBV5-6 and TRBJ1-1 gives the full variable domain: DAGVTQSPTHLIKTRGQQVTLRCSPKSGHDTVSWYQQALGQGPQFIFQYYEEEERQRGNFPDRFSGHQFPNYSSELNVNALLLGDSALYLCASSLGQQNTEAFFGQGTRLTVV.

This sequence joins TRBV3-1 (or the pseudogene TRBV3-2) and TRBJ2-7; D is perhaps TRBD1 (6 bases). Germline V gives CDR1 LGHDT, CDR2 YNNKEL (reference sequence). V lost 4 bases, J lost 3 bases, and 16 bases lay in between. CDR3 length: 15 amino acids. The CDR3 DNA follows: TGTGCCAGCAGCCCTGATACACAGGGATTCTACGAGCAGTACTTC. As protein: CASSPDTQGFYEQYF.

This clone came up once. V and J are TRBV24-1 and TRBJ1-2; 7 bases are a match to TRBD1. V shed 7 bases and J 8 bases; nucleotides not matched to a gene: 9. Germline V gene data show CDR1 as KGHDR and CDR2 as SFDVKD. There are 13 residues in the CDR3. In DNA, the CDR3 is TGTGCCACCAGCAAAACAGGGGTGGAAGGCTACACCTTC. This gives the protein CATSKTGVEGYTF.

CDR3 coding DNA: TGTGCCAGCAGTTACTCGTCGTGGACAGGGGACACTGAAGCTTTCTTT. It specifies CASSYSSWTGDTEAFF. This chain joins TRBV6-6 and TRBJ1-1, with TRBD1 matching 9 bases. J gave up 3 bases and V 0 bases, and 5 bases lay outside the gene matches. CDR3 length: 16 residues. Germline V gives CDR1 MNHNY, CDR2 SVGAGI (reference sequence).

The rearrangement links TRBV5-4 to TRBJ1-1, with TRBD1 matching 8 bases. V was clipped by 3 bases and J by 5 bases; unmatched bases: 9. Germline loops: CDR1 SGHNT, CDR2 YYREEE (reference sequence). The length of the CDR3 is 15 residues. The CDR3 loop reads CASSSGQGRRTEAFF. CDR3 sequence (DNA): TGTGCCAGCAGCTCAGGACAGGGAAGAAGAACTGAAGCTTTCTTT.

The rearrangement links TRBV6-2 or TRBV6-3 to TRBJ1-2, with D possibly TRBD1 on 6 matching bases. Per the germline V gene, CDR1 is MNHEY and CDR2 is SVGEGT. V dropped 5 bases and J dropped 7 bases, with 20 bases sitting between them. This CDR3 has 15 residues. The CDR3 region is CASSQNRDQYRGYTF. CDR3 DNA sequence: TGTGCCAGCAGTCAGAACAGGGATCAATATCGTGGCTACACCTTC.

Points on this clone: At the DNA level, this CDR3 is encoded by other sequences in the same sample as well. The chain links TRBV18 to TRBJ1-2, with 7 bases that match TRBD1. The CDR3 spans 13 residues. CDR1 and CDR2 from the germline V gene are KGHSH and LQKENI. The V segment lost 3 bases and the J segment 3 bases; nucleotides outside the gene matches: 1. The CDR3 DNA reads TGTGCCAGCTCACCTCAGGGGGACTATGGCTACACCTTC. Translation: CASSPQGDYGYTF.

The chain employs TRBV7-9 and TRBJ2-1; the D is unclear. Per germline, CDR1 SEHNR and CDR2 FQNEAQ (reference sequence). V lost 3 bases and J lost 7, with 10 bases in between. This CDR3 spans 13 amino acids. CDR3 DNA: TGTGCCAGCAGCTTGTTTCTTGCGAATGAGCAGTTCTTC. It specifies CASSLFLANEQFF.

This chain uses TRBV9 with TRBJ1-3; maybe TRBD1 (5 bases). Germline V gene lookup returns CDR1 SGDLS and CDR2 YYNGEE. Between the trimmed V and J ends, which lost 3 bases and 2 bases, there was a span of 9 bases. The CDR3 sequence is 14 residues long. CDR3 nucleotide sequence: TGTGCCAGCAGCGAGGGGTCGACTGGAAACACCATATATTTT. Its protein product is CASSEGSTGNTIYF.

This clone was counted between two and nine times. The chain recombines TRBV30 with TRBJ2-7, with 7 nucleotides matching TRBD1. V was pared by 5 bases and J by 2 bases, with 9 bases of the junction left unmatched. CDR3 size: 14 residues. Germline V gene lookup returns CDR1 GTSNPN and CDR2 SVGIG (reference sequence). The CDR3 sequence: CAWDSGTVPYEQYF. As DNA, the CDR3 is TGTGCCTGGGATTCCGGGACAGTTCCCTACGAGCAGTACTTC.

The J gene is TRBJ1-6, the V gene TRBV30; 10 positions match TRBD1. Trimming removed 3 bases from V and 8 bases from J; junction bases left unmatched: 7. The germline V gene has CDR1 GTSNPN and CDR2 SVGIG (reference sequence). There are 15 residues in the CDR3. The CDR3 loop is CAWSPGTGAYSPLHF. The CDR3 DNA reads TGTGCCTGGAGCCCCGGGACAGGGGCTTATTCACCCCTCCACTTT.

V gene TRBV10-3 combines with J gene TRBJ2-1; 9 bases agree with TRBD2. The junction had 5 bases not matched to a gene; V was cut back by 0 bases and J by 5 bases. Germline V gene sequence: CDR1 ENHRY, CDR2 SYGVKD. This CDR3 contains 16 residues. CDR3 bases: TGTGCCATCAGTGAGTCAGCAGCGGGGGGCGACAATGAGCAGTTCTTC. Residues: CAISESAAGGDNEQFF.

The chain is built from TRBV2 and TRBJ1-6; 7 bases are a match to TRBD1. The CDR3 has 14 amino acids. Germline V gene lookup returns CDR1 SNHLY and CDR2 FYNNEI. The J segment lost 6 bases and the V segment lost 5 bases, leaving 4 bases of the junction unmatched. The CDR3 is CASSPGQTNSPLHF. The CDR3 bases are TGTGCCAGCAGTCCGGGACAGACTAATTCACCCCTCCACTTT.

The chain links TRBV18 to TRBJ1-6; D might be TRBD1 (5 bases). The CDR3 runs 13 residues. Trimming took 4 bases from V and 11 from J, leaving 12 bases between them. In germline, CDR1 is KGHSH, CDR2 LQKENI. The CDR3 DNA follows: TGTGCCAGCTCACTAACAGGTGACACACCCCTCCACTTT. It encodes CASSLTGDTPLHF.

The V gene is TRBV15, the J gene TRBJ1-6; possibly TRBD1 for D (5 bases). V lost 0 bases to trimming and J lost 7 bases, with 13 bases between them. The CDR3 length is 16 residues. The germline V gene has CDR1 LNHNV and CDR2 YYDKDF (reference sequence). The chain's CDR3 is CATSRDPGKANSPLHF. In nucleotides, the CDR3 is TGTGCCACCAGCAGAGATCCAGGGAAGGCAAATTCACCCCTCCACTTT.

This clone was counted only a few times. V is TRBV5-5 and J is TRBJ1-2; D is uncertain. The V gene's germline CDR1 is SGHKS and CDR2 YYEKEE (reference sequence). The V end was cut by 6 bases, the J end by 4 bases, with 7 bases between. The CDR3 consists of 11 residues. CDR3 in DNA: TGTGCCAGCAATCTAGTCTATGGCTACACCTTC. Translation: CASNLVYGYTF.

The chain carries TRBV28 and TRBJ2-7, with 10 bases aligning to TRBD1. In germline, CDR1 is MDHEN, CDR2 SYDVKM. V shed 3 bases, J shed 2 bases, and the junction held 4 bases outside the gene matches. CDR3 length: 15 amino acids. CDR3 DNA sequence: TGTGCCAGCAGTTTTGGACAGGGGGGCGCCTACGAGCAGTACTTC. Translating it yields CASSFGQGGAYEQYF.

CDR3 protein: CASSLVLAGGSRGNEQFF. As DNA, the CDR3 is TGTGCCAGCAGCTTAGTCCTAGCGGGGGGCTCGAGGGGCAATGAGCAGTTCTTC. The chain combines TRBV7-2 with TRBJ2-1; 11 nucleotides line up with TRBD2. This CDR3 spans 18 amino acids. Unmatched junction bases numbered 11, after V lost 1 base and J lost 6 bases. The germline V gene encodes CDR1 SGHTA and CDR2 FQGNSA.